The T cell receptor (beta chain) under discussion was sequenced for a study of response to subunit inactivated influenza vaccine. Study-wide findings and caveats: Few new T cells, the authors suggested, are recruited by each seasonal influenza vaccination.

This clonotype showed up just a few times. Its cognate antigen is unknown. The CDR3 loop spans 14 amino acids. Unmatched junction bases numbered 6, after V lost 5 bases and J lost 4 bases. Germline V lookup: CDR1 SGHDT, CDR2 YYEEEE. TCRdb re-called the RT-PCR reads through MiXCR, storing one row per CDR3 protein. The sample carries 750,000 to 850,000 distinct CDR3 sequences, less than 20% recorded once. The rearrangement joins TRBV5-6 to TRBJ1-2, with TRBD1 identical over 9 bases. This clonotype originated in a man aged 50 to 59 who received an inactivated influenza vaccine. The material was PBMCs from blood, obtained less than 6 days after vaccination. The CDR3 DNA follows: TGTGCCAGCAGTTTTGGACAGGGGCTCTATGGCTACACCTTC. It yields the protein CASSFGQGLYGYTF.